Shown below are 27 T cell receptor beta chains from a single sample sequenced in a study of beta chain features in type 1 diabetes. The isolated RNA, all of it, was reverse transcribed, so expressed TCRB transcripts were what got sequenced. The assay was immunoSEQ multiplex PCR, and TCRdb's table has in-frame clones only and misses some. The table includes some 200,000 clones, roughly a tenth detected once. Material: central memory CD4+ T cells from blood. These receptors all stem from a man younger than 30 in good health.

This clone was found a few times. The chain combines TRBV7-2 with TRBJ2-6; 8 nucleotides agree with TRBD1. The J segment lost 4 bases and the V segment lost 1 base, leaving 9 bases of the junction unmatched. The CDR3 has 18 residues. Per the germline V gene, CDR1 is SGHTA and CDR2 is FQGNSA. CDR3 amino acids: CASSLGTGLLSGANVLTF. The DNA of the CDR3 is TGTGCCAGCAGCTTAGGGACAGGGCTGCTATCCGGGGCCAACGTCCTGACTTTC. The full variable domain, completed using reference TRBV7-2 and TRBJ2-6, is GAGVSQSPSNKVTEKGKDVELRCDPISGHTALYWYRQSLGQGLEFLIYFQGNSAPDKSGLPSDRFSAERTGGSVSTLTIQRTQQEDSAVYLCASSLGTGLLSGANVLTFGAGSRLTVL.

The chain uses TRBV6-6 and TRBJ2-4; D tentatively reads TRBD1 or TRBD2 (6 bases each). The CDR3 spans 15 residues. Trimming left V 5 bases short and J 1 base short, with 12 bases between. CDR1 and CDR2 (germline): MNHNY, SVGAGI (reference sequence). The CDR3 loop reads CASSQGGYAKNIQYF. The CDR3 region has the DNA TGTGCCAGCAGTCAAGGGGGGTACGCCAAAAACATTCAGTACTTC.

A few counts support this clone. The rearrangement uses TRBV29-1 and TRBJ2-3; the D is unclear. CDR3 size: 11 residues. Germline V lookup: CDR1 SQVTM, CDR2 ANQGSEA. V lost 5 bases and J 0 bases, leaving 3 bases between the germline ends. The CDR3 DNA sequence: TGCAGCGTTTTCAGCACAGATACGCAGTATTTT. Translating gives CSVFSTDTQYF.

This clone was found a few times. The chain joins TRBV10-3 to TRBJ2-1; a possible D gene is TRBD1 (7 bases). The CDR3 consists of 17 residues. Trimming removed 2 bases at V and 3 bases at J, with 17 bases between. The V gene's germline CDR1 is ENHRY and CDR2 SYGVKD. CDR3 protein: CAISEAGGGAGYNEQFF. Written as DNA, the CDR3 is TGTGCCATCAGTGAGGCAGGAGGGGGCGCGGGCTACAATGAGCAGTTCTTC.

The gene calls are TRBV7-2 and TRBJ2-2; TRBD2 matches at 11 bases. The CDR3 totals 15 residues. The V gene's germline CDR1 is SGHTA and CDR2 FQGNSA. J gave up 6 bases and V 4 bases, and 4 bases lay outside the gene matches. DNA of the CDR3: TGTGCCAGCAGCTATAGCGGGAGGGTCCCCGGGGAGCTGTTTTTT. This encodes CASSYSGRVPGELFF.

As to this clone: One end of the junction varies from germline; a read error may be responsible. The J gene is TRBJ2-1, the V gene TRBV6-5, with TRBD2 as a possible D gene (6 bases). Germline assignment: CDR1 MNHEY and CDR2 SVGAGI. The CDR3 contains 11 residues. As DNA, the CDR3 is TGTGCCATCAGTGAGGAGGGTGAGCAGTTCTTC. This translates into CAISEEGEQFF.

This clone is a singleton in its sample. The DNA for the CDR3 is TGCGCCAGCAGACCCCCGGGACTAGCAACAGATACGCAGTATTTT. This encodes CASRPPGLATDTQYF. This rearrangement joins TRBV5-1 to TRBJ2-3; 9 nucleotides align to TRBD2. Trimming took 5 bases from V and 3 from J; bases not matched to a gene: 7. This CDR3 contains 15 residues. CDR1 is SGHRS, CDR2 YFSETQ, per germline. Based on the CDR3 plus reference TRBV5-1 and TRBJ2-3, the full variable domain is KAGVTQTPRYLIKTRGQQVTLSCSPISGHRSVSWYQQTPGQGLQFLFEYFSETQRNKGNFPGRFSGRQFSNSRSEMNVSTLELGDSALYLCASRPPGLATDTQYFGPGTRLTVL.

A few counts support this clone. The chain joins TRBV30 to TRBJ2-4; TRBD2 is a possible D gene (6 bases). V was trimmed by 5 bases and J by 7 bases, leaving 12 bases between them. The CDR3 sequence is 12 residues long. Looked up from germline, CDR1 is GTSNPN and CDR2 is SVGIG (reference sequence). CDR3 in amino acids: CAWGTPLNIQYF. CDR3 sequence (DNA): TGTGCCTGGGGGACTCCCTTGAACATTCAGTACTTC.

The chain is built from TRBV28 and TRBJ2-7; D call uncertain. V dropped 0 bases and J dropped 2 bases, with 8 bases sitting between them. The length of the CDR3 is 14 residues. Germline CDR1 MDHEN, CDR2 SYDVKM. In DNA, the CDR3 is TGTGCCAGCAGTTTATGGGCAGGACCCTACGAGCAGTACTTC. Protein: CASSLWAGPYEQYF.

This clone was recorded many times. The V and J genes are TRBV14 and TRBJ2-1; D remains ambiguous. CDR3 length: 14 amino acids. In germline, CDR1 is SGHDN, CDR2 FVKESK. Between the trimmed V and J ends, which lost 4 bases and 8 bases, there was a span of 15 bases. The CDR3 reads CASSRRAKYDEQFF. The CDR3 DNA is TGTGCCAGCAGCCGCCGCGCAAAGTACGATGAGCAGTTCTTC. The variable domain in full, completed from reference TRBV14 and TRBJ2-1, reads EAGVTQFPSHSVIEKGQTVTLRCDPISGHDNLYWYRRVMGKEIKFLLHFVKESKQDESGMPNNRFLAERTGGTYSTLKVQPAELEDSGVYFCASSRRAKYDEQFFGPGTRLTVL.

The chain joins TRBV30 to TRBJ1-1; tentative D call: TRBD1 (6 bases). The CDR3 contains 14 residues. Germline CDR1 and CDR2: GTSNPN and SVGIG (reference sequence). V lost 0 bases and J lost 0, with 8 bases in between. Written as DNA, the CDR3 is TGTGCCTGGAGTGTAGGGGGTCTGAACACTGAAGCTTTCTTT. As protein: CAWSVGGLNTEAFF.

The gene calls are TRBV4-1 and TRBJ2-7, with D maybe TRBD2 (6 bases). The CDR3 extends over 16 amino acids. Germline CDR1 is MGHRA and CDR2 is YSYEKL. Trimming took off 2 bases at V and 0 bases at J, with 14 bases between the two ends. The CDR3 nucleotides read TGCGCCAGCAGCCAACTGACTAGTCCAGCCTCCTACGAGCAGTACTTC. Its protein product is CASSQLTSPASYEQYF.

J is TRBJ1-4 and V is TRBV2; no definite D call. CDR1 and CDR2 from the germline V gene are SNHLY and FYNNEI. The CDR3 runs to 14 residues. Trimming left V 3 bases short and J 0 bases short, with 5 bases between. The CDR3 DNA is TGTGCCAGCAGTGACAGTGCAACTAATGAAAAACTGTTTTTT. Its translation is CASSDSATNEKLFF. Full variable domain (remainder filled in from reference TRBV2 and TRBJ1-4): EPEVTQTPSHQVTQMGQEVILRCVPISNHLYFYWYRQILGQKVEFLVSFYNNEISEKSEIFDDQFSVERPDGSNFTLKIRSTKLEDSAMYFCASSDSATNEKLFFGSGTQLSVL.

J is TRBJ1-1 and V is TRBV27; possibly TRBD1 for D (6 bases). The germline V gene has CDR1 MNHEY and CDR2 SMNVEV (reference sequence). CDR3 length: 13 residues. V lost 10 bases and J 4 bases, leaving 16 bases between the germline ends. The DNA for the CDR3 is TGTGCCACCCGAGAACAGGGAGGCACTGAAGCTTTCTTT. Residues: CATREQGGTEAFF.

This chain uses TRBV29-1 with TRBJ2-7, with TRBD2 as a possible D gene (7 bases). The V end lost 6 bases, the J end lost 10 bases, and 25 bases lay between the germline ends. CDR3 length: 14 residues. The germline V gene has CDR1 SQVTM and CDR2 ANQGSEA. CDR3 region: CSVETGGGRAIQYF. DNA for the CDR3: TGCAGCGTGGAGACTGGGGGCGGGAGAGCGATACAGTACTTC.

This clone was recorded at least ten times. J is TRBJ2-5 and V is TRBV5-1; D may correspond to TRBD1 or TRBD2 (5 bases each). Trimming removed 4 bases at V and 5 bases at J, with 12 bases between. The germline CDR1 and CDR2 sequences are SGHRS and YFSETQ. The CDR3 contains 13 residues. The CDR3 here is CASSRGVAETQYF. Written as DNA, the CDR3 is TGCGCCAGCAGCCGAGGGGTCGCCGAGACCCAGTACTTC.

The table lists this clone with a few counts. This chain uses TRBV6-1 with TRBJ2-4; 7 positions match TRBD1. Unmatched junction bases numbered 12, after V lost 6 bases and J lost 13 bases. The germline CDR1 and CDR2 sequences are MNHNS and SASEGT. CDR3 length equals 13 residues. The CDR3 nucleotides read TGTGCCAGCAGGCAAACAGGGGCTCCGTCCCAGTACTTC. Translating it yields CASRQTGAPSQYF.

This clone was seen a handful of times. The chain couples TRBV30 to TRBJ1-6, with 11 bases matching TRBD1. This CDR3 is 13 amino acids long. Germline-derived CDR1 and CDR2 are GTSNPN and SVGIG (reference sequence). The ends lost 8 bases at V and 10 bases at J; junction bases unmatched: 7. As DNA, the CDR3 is TGTGCCGGAGGGGACAGGGGGAGATCACCCCTCCACTTT. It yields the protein CAGGDRGRSPLHF.

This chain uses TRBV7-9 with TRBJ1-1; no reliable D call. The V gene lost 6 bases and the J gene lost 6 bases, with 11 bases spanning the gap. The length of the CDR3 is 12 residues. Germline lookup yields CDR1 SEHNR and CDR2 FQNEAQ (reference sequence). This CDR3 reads CASSREGSEAFF. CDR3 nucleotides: TGTGCCAGCAGTAGGGAGGGTTCTGAAGCTTTCTTT.

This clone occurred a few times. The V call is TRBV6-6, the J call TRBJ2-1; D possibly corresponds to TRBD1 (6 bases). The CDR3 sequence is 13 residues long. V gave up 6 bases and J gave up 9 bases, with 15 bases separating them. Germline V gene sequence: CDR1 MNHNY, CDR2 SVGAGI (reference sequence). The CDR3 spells CASSHDLGGEQFF. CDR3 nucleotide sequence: TGTGCCAGCAGCCATGATCTAGGGGGTGAGCAGTTCTTC.

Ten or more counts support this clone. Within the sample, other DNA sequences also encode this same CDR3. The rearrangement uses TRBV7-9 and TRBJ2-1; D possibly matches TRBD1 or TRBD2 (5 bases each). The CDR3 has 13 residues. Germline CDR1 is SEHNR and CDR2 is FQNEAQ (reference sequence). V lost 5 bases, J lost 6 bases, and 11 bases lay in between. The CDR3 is CASSPKGPNEQFF. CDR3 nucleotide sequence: TGTGCCAGCAGCCCCAAGGGACCCAATGAGCAGTTCTTC.

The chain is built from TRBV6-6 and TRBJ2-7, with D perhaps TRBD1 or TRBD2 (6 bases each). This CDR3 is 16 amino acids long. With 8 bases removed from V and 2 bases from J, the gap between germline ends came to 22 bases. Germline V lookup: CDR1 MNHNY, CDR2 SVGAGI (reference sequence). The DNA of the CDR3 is TGTGCCAGCGGTAACGGAGGGGGGCGTATCGCCTACGAGCAGTACTTC. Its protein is CASGNGGGRIAYEQYF.

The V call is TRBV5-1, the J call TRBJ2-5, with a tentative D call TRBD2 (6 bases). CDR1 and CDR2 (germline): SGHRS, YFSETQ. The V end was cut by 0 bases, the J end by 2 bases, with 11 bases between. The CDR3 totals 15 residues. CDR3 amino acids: CASSLGAGTQETQYF. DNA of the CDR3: TGCGCCAGCAGCTTGGGTGCGGGAACTCAAGAGACCCAGTACTTC.

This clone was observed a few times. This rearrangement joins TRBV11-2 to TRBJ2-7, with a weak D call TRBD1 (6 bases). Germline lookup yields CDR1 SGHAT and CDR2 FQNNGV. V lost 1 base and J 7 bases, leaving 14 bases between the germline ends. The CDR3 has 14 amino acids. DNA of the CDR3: TGTGCCAGCAGCTTAGGGCCAGGGGTGCGAGAGCAGTACTTC. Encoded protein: CASSLGPGVREQYF.

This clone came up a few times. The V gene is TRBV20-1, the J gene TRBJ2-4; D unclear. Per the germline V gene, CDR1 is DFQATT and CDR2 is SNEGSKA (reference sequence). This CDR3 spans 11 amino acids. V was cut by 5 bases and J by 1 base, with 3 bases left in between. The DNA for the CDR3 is TGCAGTGCTGAGGCCAAAAACATTCAGTACTTC. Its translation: CSAEAKNIQYF.

CDR3 residues: CASRIDRWNTEAFF. The CDR3 nucleotides read TGTGCCAGCAGGATTGACAGGTGGAACACTGAAGCTTTCTTT. The chain couples TRBV5-4 to TRBJ1-1; tentatively, D is TRBD1 (6 bases). The CDR3 extends over 14 amino acids. Trimming cost V 5 bases and J 1 base, with 12 bases left between them. Looked up from germline, CDR1 is SGHNT and CDR2 is YYREEE (reference sequence).

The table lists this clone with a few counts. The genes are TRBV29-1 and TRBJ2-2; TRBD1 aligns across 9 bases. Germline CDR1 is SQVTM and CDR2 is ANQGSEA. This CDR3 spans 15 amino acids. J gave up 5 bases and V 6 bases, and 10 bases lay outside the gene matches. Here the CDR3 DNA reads TGCAGCGTCTCGCGGACAGGGGAGTGGACCGGGGAGCTGTTTTTT. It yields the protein CSVSRTGEWTGELFF.